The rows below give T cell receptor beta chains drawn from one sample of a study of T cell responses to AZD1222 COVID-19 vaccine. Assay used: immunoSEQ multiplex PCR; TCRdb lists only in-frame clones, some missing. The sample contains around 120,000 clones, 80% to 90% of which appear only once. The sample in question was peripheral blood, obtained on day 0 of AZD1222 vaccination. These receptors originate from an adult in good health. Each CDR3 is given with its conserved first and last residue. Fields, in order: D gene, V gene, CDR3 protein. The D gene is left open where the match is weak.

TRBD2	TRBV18	CASSPSGLAVNEQFF
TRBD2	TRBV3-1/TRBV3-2	CASSQWTSGVYNEQFF
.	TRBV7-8	CASIPSSSYEQYF
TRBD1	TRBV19	CAVRQGRAMNTEAFF
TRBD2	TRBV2	CASSVGTGLAKNNEQFF
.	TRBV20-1	CGALRPDEQYF
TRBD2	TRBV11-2	CASSLTTSGGTDTQYF
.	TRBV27	CASSFTREQETQYF
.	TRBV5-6	CASSLFPGNTGELFF
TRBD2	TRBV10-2	CASGGGLHQETQYF
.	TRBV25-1	CASSRNPGSNTEAFF
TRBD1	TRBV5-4	CASSSDRGLNQPQHF
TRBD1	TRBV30	CALTLQGATEAFF
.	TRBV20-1	CSASKGGAAGNTIYF
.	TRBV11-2	CASSLKVNYGYTF
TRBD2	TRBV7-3	CASSPGGSTDTQYF
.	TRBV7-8	CASSLGPRVGFVYGYTF
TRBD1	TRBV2	CASSRTGYEQYF
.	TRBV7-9	CASSLGGRQPQHF
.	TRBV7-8	CASSPDSPGAFF
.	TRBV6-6	CASRGSAYNEQFF
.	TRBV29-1	CSVVGDTEEKLFF